Below, 20 T cell receptor beta chains from the same sample are listed, as sequenced in a study of shared clonotypes between healthy human individuals. Generated by immunoSEQ multiplex PCR, the TCRdb table keeps only in-frame clones and is missing some. Found here are roughly 2.4 million clones, 90% to 97% of them singletons; the top ten hold roughly 0.13%. Sequences were obtained from naive CD4+ T cells sorted from blood. Subset: CD45RA+ positively selected. Every receptor here comes from a man aged 18 to 30 in good health.

The chain combines TRBV9 with TRBJ1-1; D is uncertain. CDR3 length: 16 residues. Germline CDR1 reads SGDLS; CDR2 reads YYNGEE. V dropped 4 bases and J dropped 1 base, with 17 bases sitting between them. The CDR3 coding sequence is TGTGCCAGCAGCCCCGGACCGGTCGGTAGGAACACTGAAGCTTTCTTT. This translates into CASSPGPVGRNTEAFF.

This clone was observed a single time. The chain employs TRBV5-4 and TRBJ1-1; no clear D gene. Trimming left V 4 bases short and J 5 bases short, with 12 bases between. Germline CDR1 and CDR2: SGHNT and YYREEE (reference sequence). The CDR3 contains 13 residues. CDR3 loop: CASSPHSRTEAFF. The DNA of the CDR3 is TGTGCCAGCAGCCCGCACAGTCGAACTGAAGCTTTCTTT.

The genes are TRBV2 and TRBJ1-5; 7 positions match TRBD1. CDR1 is SNHLY, CDR2 FYNNEI, per germline. The V segment lost 7 bases and the J segment 4 bases; nucleotides outside the gene matches: 4. The CDR3 contains 13 residues. The CDR3 DNA follows: TGTGCCAGCAAAGACAGGGTGAATCAGCCCCAGCATTTT. Its translation: CASKDRVNQPQHF.

This clone was picked up a small number of times. This rearrangement joins TRBV11-1 to TRBJ2-3; D gene uncertain. The CDR3 is 15 residues long. Germline V lookup: CDR1 SGHAT, CDR2 FQDESV (reference sequence). V lost 7 bases to trimming and J lost 7 bases, with 21 bases between them. This CDR3 is CASTPRAGPANTQYF. CDR3 bases: TGTGCCAGCACCCCACGGGCCGGCCCCGCCAATACGCAGTATTTT.

The V gene is TRBV27, the J gene TRBJ2-1; no clear D. CDR1 and CDR2 (germline): MNHEY, SMNVEV (reference sequence). The CDR3 length is 16 residues. The V and J ends lost 4 bases and 1 base respectively, with 14 bases between them. The CDR3 sequence: CASSSPPGGSYNEQFF. CDR3 DNA: TGTGCCAGCAGTTCGCCCCCGGGCGGATCCTACAATGAGCAGTTCTTC.

The genes are TRBV11-2 and TRBJ2-1; D is unresolved. The CDR3 extends over 12 amino acids. CDR1 and CDR2 from the germline V gene are SGHAT and FQNNGV. V shed 0 bases and J shed 8 bases, with 5 bases lying between them. Here the CDR3 reads CASSLDLHEQFF. In DNA form, the CDR3 reads TGTGCCAGCAGCTTAGATTTACATGAGCAGTTCTTC. The full variable domain, completed using reference TRBV11-2 and TRBJ2-1, is EAGVAQSPRYKIIEKRQSVAFWCNPISGHATLYWYQQILGQGPKLLIQFQNNGVVDDSQLPKDRFSAERLKGVDSTLKIQPAKLEDSAVYLCASSLDLHEQFFGPGTRLTVL.

The chain links TRBV5-1 to TRBJ2-2, with TRBD1 identical over 7 bases. Germline CDR1 SGHRS, CDR2 YFSETQ. This CDR3 contains 16 residues. V shed 2 bases and J 5 bases; nucleotides not matched to a gene: 9. The CDR3 protein is CASSLARDSDTGELFF. The CDR3 DNA follows: TGCGCCAGCAGCTTAGCCCGGGACAGTGATACCGGGGAGCTGTTTTTT.

This clone has only a few counts. Other DNA sequences in the sample encode the same CDR3. The J gene is TRBJ1-1, the V gene TRBV7-9, with unresolved D. The CDR3 consists of 13 residues. The germline V gene encodes CDR1 SEHNR and CDR2 FQNEAQ (reference sequence). V was cut by 5 bases and J by 1 base, with 8 bases left in between. The CDR3 DNA follows: TGTGCCAGCAGCCTAAGGGAGAACACTGAAGCTTTCTTT. As protein: CASSLRENTEAFF.

The count of this clone is one. This chain joins TRBV30 and TRBJ2-5, with D possibly matching TRBD1 (7 bases). Germline V gene sequence: CDR1 GTSNPN, CDR2 SVGIG (reference sequence). Trimming removed 4 bases at V and 5 bases at J, with 14 bases between. The length of the CDR3 is 13 residues. The CDR3, as DNA: TGTGCCTGGAACCCCAGGGGGAGGGAGACCCAGTACTTC. Protein: CAWNPRGRETQYF.

The chain joins TRBV5-1 to TRBJ2-7, with a weak D call TRBD1 (6 bases). V dropped 0 bases and J dropped 5 bases, with 12 bases sitting between them. Looked up from germline, CDR1 is SGHRS and CDR2 is YFSETQ. The CDR3 has 14 residues. Written as DNA, the CDR3 is TGCGCCAGCAGCTTGGATGGCAGGGGCGACGAGCAGTACTTC. Amino acids: CASSLDGRGDEQYF.

The chain recombines TRBV4-3 with TRBJ2-1; 8 bases match TRBD1. The germline V gene encodes CDR1 LGHNA and CDR2 YSLEER. V lost 0 bases and J lost 8; bases outside the gene matches: 9. The CDR3 is 16 residues long. This chain's CDR3 is CASSQDLPQGAYEQFF. The CDR3 coding sequence is TGCGCCAGCAGCCAAGACCTACCGCAGGGGGCCTATGAGCAGTTCTTC.

The chain recombines TRBV7-9 with TRBJ1-4; D gene ambiguous. Germline-derived CDR1 and CDR2 are SEHNR and FQNEAQ (reference sequence). The length of the CDR3 is 12 residues. The V end was cut by 6 bases, the J end by 7 bases, with 9 bases between. CDR3 coding DNA: TGTGCCAGCAGGTGGGAAAGTGAAAAACTGTTTTTT. This codes for CASRWESEKLFF.

This clone showed up just once. V gene TRBV7-2 combines with J gene TRBJ2-5, with D maybe TRBD1 (5 bases). Trimming removed 5 bases at V and 2 bases at J, with 18 bases between. The germline V gene encodes CDR1 SGHTA and CDR2 FQGNSA. The CDR3 has 16 residues. Written as DNA, the CDR3 is TGTGCCAGCAGCCCTTTTTACAGGACACTTCAAGAGACCCAGTACTTC. It translates to CASSPFYRTLQETQYF.

As regards this clone: This same CDR3 is encoded by further DNA sequences in the sample. The CDR3 DNA reads as TGTGCCAGCAGTCACAGCTACGAGCAGTACTTC. It yields the protein CASSHSYEQYF. This chain uses TRBV6-1 with TRBJ2-7; no firm D call. CDR3 size: 11 residues. Trimming took 5 bases from V and 3 from J, leaving 5 bases between them. CDR1 and CDR2 (germline): MNHNS, SASEGT.

V gene TRBV4-1 combines with J gene TRBJ1-4; D gene uncertain. The germline gives CDR1 MGHRA, CDR2 YSYEKL. The CDR3 has 15 residues. V lost 0 bases and J lost 7, with 12 bases in between. Here the CDR3 DNA reads TGCGCCAGCAGCCAAGATGGGGAGATCGGTGAAAAACTGTTTTTT. As protein: CASSQDGEIGEKLFF.

The V and J genes are TRBV19 and TRBJ1-1; D remains unclear. CDR1 is LNHDA and CDR2 is SQIVND in the germline V gene (reference sequence). Trimming took 2 bases from V and 4 from J, leaving 11 bases between them. The CDR3 is made up of 14 amino acids. The DNA for the CDR3 is TGTGCCAGTAGTATACCACGACGAGGCACTGAAGCTTTCTTT. Protein sequence: CASSIPRRGTEAFF.

V gene TRBV5-1 combines with J gene TRBJ2-7, with a tentative D call TRBD2 (6 bases). V lost 2 bases to trimming and J lost 7 bases, with 10 bases between them. CDR1 is SGHRS, CDR2 YFSETQ, per germline. The CDR3 runs 12 residues. The DNA of the CDR3 is TGCGCCAGCAGCTTACTGAGCGGGGAGCAGTACTTC. It specifies CASSLLSGEQYF.

The chain combines TRBV7-9 with TRBJ1-5; D is unclear. Trimming shortened V by 3 bases and J by 4 bases, and 7 bases separated the two germline ends. Germline V gene data show CDR1 as SEHNR and CDR2 as FQNEAQ (reference sequence). This CDR3 region has 13 residues. CDR3 nucleotide sequence: TGTGCCAGCAGCTTCGACGGGAATCAGCCCCAGCATTTT. It translates to CASSFDGNQPQHF.

V and J are TRBV5-5 and TRBJ1-2; no clear D. V was cut by 4 bases and J by 8 bases, with 9 bases left in between. CDR1 is SGHKS, CDR2 YYEKEE, per germline (reference sequence). This CDR3 is built from 11 residues. In DNA, the CDR3 is TGTGCCAGCAGCCGGGCTGGAGGCTACACCTTC. The encoded protein is CASSRAGGYTF.

Turning to this clone: The germline gene is not matched at one end of the junction; a read error may be the cause. Other nucleotide sequences in the sample specify the same CDR3. The genes are TRBV6-5 and TRBJ1-1, with 10 bases matching TRBD1. Per germline, CDR1 MNHEY and CDR2 SVGAGI. This CDR3 has 13 residues. The CDR3 DNA reads TGCGCCAGCAGTCAGACAGGGGGCTGGGAGGCTTTCTTT. Amino acid sequence: CASSQTGGWEAFF.